This T cell receptor (beta chain) was identified during a study of blood T cell repertoires in COVID-19. Seattle enrolled patients during active infection and tracked them longitudinally. The germline V gene encodes CDR1 SGHRS and CDR2 YFSETQ. The CDR3 is 14 amino acids. After removal of 5 bases from V and 3 bases from J, the junction contained 7 bases not matched to a gene. Sequenced by immunoSEQ multiplex PCR; TCRdb stores in-frame clones only, minus some. The table has some 220,000 clones, 70% to 90% seen once. The sequence came from a woman in her 70s with COVID-19, enrolled during active disease. The sequenced sample was peripheral blood. The rearrangement links TRBV5-1 to TRBJ2-7, with TRBD2 matching 8 bases. CDR3 amino acids: CASRVGLAGYEQYF. The DNA of the CDR3 is TGCGCCAGCAGGGTTGGGCTAGCGGGCTACGAGCAGTACTTC.